Reported below is one TCR beta chain. These data come from a study of blood T cell repertoires in COVID-19. At the level of the study: Acute and convalescent COVID-19 samples came from the United States, Italy and Spain.

V lost 4 bases and J lost 8; bases outside the gene matches: 9. The V gene's germline CDR1 is SGHDT and CDR2 YYEEEE. The CDR3 covers 15 residues. Per the study methods: Estimates of nucleated cell counts were drawn from the amplification of reference gene primers. Only in-frame clones appear in the TCRdb table, and some are missing; sequencing was by immunoSEQ multiplex PCR. The V and J calls and the clone size are those of that table, but D and trimming were determined from the DNA. The repertoire has 100,000 to 150,000 clones, 60% to 85% of them found once; the top ten carry 6.2%. The chain links TRBV5-6 to TRBJ2-2, with 9 bases identical to TRBD1. The sequence was obtained from a man between 65 and 85 years old with acute or convalescent COVID-19. The sequencing input was peripheral blood. CDR3 protein: CASSPTGQGRGELFF. The CDR3 nucleotides read TGTGCCAGCAGCCCTACCGGACAGGGGAGGGGGGAGCTGTTTTTT.